This paragraph reports one T cell receptor beta chain. Other nucleotide sequences in the sample specify the same CDR3. The sample comes from a study of blood T cell repertoires in COVID-19. Looking at the study overall: T cells, B-cell-depleted T cells, or PBMCs provided the cDNA or gDNA that served as material.

Authors' analysis steps: Estimation of nucleated cell counts was performed using reference gene primer amplification. Only in-frame clones appear in the TCRdb table, and some are missing; sequencing was by immunoSEQ multiplex PCR. For V, J and clone size, that table is used; D and trimming come from the DNA. The sample records about 210,000 clones, around 90% being singletons. V trimming: 5 bases; J trimming: 2 bases; junction bases outside the gene matches: 5. Germline CDR1 is MDHEN and CDR2 is SYDVKM. The CDR3 covers 14 residues. This sequence was found in a man between 18 and 29 years old with acute COVID-19. The V gene is TRBV28, the J gene TRBJ2-5, with 7 bases aligning to TRBD1. The source material was PBMCs or T cells enriched from blood (not recorded which). Here the CDR3 reads CASSPYRGQETQYF. CDR3 sequence (DNA): TGTGCCAGCAGTCCCTACAGGGGTCAAGAGACCCAGTACTTC.